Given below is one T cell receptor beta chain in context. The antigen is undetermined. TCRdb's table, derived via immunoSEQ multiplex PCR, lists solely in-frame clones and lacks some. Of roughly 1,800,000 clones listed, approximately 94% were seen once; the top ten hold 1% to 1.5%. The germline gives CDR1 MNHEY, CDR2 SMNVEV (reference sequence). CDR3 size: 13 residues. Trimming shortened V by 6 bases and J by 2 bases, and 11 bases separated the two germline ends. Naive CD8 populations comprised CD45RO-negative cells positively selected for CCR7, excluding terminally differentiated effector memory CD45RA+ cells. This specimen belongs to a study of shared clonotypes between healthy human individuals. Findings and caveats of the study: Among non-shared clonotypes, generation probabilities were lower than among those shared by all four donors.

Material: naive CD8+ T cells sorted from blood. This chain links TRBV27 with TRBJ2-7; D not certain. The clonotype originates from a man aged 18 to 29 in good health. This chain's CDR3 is CASSSEGPYEQYF. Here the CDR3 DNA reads TGTGCCAGCAGCTCCGAAGGCCCCTACGAGCAGTACTTC.